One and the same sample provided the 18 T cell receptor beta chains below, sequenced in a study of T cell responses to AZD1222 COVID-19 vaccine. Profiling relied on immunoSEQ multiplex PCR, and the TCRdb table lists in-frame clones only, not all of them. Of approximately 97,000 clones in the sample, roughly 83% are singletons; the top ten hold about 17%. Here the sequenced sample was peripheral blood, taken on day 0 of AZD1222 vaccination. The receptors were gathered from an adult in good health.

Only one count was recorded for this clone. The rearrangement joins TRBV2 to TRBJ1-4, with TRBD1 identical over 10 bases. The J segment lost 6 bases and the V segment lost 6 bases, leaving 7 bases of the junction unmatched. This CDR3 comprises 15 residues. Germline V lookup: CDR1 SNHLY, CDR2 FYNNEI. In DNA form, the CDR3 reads TGTGCCAGCAGGGTGACAGGGGGCTTAGATGAAAAACTGTTTTTT. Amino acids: CASRVTGGLDEKLFF.

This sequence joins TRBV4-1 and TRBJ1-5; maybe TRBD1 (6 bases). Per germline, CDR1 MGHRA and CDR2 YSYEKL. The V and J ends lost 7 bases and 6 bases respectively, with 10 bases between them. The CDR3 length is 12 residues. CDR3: CASKGDGQPQHF. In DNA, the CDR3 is TGCGCCAGCAAGGGGGATGGTCAGCCCCAGCATTTT.

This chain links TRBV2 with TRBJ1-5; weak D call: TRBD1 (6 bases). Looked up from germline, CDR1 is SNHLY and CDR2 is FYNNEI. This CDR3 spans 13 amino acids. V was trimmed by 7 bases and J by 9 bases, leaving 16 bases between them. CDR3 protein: CASNTGTPRPQHF. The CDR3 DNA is TGTGCCAGCAACACCGGGACACCCCGGCCCCAGCATTTT.

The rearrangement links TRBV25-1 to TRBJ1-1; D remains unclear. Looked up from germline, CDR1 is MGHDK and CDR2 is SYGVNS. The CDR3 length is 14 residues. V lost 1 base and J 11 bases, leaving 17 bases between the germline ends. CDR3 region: CASSEWIISSPAFF. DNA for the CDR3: TGTGCCAGCAGTGAATGGATCATCAGCTCACCGGCTTTCTTT.

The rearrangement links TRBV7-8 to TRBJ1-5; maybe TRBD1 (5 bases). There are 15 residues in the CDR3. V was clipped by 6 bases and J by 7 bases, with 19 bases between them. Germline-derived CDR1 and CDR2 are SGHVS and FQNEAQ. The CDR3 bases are TGTGCCAGCAGTTTTTCGGTTGGGGGAGGACAGCCCCAGCATTTT. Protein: CASSFSVGGGQPQHF.

The CDR3 sequence: CASSQELKYNEQFF. The CDR3, as DNA: TGCGCCAGCAGCCAAGAACTAAAGTACAATGAGCAGTTCTTC. The rearrangement links TRBV4-3 to TRBJ2-1; D not certain. There are 14 residues in the CDR3. Germline V gives CDR1 LGHNA, CDR2 YSLEER. Deletions cut 0 bases from V and 4 bases from J, with 7 bases between.

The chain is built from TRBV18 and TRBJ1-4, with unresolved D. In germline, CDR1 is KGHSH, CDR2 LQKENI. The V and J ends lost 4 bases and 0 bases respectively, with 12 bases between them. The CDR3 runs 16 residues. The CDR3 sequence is CASSLQEQATNEKLFF. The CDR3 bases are TGTGCCAGCTCACTCCAAGAACAAGCAACTAATGAAAAACTGTTTTTT.

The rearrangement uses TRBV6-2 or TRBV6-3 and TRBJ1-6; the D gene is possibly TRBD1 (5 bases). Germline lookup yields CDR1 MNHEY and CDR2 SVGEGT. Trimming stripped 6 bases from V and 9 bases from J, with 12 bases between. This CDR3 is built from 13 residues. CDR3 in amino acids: CASSPLGTSPLHF. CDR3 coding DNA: TGTGCCAGCAGCCCTCTAGGGACTTCACCCCTCCACTTT.

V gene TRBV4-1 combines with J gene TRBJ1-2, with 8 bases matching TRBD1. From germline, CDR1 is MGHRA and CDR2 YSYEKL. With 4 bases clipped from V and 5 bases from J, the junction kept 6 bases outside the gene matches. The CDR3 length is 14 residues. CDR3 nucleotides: TGCGCCAGCAGCCCGACAGGGGCTGCTTATGGCTACACCTTC. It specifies CASSPTGAAYGYTF.

Here the CDR3 reads CASSQEGQHNQPQHF. The CDR3 nucleotides read TGTGCCAGCAGCCAAGAGGGGCAGCACAATCAGCCCCAGCATTTT. The chain is built from TRBV4-2 and TRBJ1-5; maybe TRBD1 (5 bases). The CDR3 length is 15 residues. V was trimmed by 0 bases and J by 3 bases, leaving 9 bases between them. Germline V gene lookup returns CDR1 LGHNA and CDR2 YNFKEQ.

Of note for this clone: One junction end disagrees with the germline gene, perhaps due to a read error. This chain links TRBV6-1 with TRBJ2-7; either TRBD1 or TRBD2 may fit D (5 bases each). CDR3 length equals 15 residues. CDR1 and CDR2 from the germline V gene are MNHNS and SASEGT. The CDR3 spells CASREGWGTSYEQYF. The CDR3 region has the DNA TGTGCCAGCAGGGAAGGATGGGGGACGTCCTACGAGCAGTACTTC.

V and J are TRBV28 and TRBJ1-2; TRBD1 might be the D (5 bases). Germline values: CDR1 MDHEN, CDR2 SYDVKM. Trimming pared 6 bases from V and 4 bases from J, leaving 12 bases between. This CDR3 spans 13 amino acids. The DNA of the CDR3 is TGTGCCAGCAGGTCGGGGGTTAGCTATGGCTACACCTTC. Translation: CASRSGVSYGYTF.

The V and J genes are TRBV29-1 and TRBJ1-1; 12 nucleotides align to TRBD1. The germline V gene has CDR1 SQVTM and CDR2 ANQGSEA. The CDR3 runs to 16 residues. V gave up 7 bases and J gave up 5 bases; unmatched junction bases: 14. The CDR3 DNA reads TGCAGCGCCAAAGGGAGGGACAGGGGGCTAATAACTGAAGCTTTCTTT. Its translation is CSAKGRDRGLITEAFF.

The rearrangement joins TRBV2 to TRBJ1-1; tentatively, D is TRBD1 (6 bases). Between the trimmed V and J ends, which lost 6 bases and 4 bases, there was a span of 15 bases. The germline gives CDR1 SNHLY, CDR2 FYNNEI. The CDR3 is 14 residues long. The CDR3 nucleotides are TGTGCCAGCAGACGGACAGAGAAGAGCACTGAAGCTTTCTTT. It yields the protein CASRRTEKSTEAFF.

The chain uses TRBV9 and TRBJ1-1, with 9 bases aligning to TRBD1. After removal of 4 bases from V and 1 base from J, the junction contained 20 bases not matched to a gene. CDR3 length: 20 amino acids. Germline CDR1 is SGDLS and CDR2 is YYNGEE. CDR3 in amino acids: CASSPFPGQGLRGWNTEAFF. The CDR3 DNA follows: TGTGCCAGCAGCCCATTTCCGGGACAGGGTCTTCGCGGGTGGAACACTGAAGCTTTCTTT.

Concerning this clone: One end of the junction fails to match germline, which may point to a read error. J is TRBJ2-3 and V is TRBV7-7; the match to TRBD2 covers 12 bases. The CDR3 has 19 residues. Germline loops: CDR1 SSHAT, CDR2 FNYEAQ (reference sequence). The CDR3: CASRGGRLAGAISTDTQYF. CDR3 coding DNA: TGTGCTAGCAGGGGGGGGCGACTAGCGGGAGCTATTAGCACAGATACGCAGTATTTT.

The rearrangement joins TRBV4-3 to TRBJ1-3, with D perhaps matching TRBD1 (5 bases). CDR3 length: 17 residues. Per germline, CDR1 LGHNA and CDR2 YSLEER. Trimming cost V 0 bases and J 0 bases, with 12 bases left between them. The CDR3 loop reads CASSQEARASSGNTIYF. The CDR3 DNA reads TGCGCCAGCAGCCAAGAAGCCAGGGCGAGCTCTGGAAACACCATATATTTT.

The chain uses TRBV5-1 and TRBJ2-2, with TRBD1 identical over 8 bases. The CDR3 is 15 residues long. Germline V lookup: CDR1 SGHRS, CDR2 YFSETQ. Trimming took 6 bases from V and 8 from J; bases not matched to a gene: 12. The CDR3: CASNYGQGASGELFF. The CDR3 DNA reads TGCGCCAGCAATTATGGGCAGGGGGCGTCTGGGGAGCTGTTTTTT.